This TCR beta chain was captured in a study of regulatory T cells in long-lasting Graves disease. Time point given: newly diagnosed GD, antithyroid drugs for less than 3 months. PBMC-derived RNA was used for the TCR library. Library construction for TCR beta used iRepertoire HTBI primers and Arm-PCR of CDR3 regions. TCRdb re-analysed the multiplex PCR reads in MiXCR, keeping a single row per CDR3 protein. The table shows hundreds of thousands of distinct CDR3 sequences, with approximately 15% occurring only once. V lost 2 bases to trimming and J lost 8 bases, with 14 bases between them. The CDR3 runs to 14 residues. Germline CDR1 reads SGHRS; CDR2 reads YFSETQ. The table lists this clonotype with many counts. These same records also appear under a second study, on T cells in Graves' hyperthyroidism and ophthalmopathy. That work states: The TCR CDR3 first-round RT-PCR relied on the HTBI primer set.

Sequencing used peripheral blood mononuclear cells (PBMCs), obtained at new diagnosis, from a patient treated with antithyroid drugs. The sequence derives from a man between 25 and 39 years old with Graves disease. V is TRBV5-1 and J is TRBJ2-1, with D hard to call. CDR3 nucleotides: TGCGCCAGCAGCTTACAGACCGCCAACCATGAGCAGTTCTTC. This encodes CASSLQTANHEQFF.